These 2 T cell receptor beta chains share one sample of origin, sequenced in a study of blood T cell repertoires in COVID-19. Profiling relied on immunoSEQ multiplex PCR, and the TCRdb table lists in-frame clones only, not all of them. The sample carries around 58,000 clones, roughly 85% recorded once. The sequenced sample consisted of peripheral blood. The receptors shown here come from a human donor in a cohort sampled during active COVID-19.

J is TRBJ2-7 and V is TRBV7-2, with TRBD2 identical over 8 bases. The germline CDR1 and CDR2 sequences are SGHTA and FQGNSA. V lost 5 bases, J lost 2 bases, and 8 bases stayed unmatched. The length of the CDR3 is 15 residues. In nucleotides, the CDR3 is TGTGCCAGCAGCCCCGGGTTAGCGGGGACCTACGAGCAGTACTTC. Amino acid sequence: CASSPGLAGTYEQYF.

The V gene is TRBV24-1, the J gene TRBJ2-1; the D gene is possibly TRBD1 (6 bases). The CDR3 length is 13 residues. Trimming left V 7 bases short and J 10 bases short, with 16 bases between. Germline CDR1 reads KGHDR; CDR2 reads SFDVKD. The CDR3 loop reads CATSAYEQGEQFF. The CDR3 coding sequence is TGTGCCACCAGCGCCTATGAACAGGGCGAGCAGTTCTTC.